This entry lists 14 T cell receptor beta chains sequenced from one sample in a study of cytomegalovirus exposure and HLA in healthy donors. PCR amplification relied on 60 Vbeta primers (plus 13 Jbeta primers). Sequencing was performed with immunoSEQ multiplex PCR; in TCRdb, only in-frame clones are kept and a portion is missing. Of roughly 150,000 clones listed, around three quarters are singletons. Input material: PBMCs. The receptors derive from a male donor in good health and CMV-seronegative.

V and J are TRBV7-9 and TRBJ1-1; no definite D call. Germline lookup yields CDR1 SEHNR and CDR2 FQNEAQ (reference sequence). V dropped 8 bases and J dropped 1 base, with 8 bases sitting between them. The CDR3 has 12 amino acids. The CDR3 bases are TGTGCCAGCGGAAACAGGAACACTGAAGCTTTCTTT. Translation: CASGNRNTEAFF.

This clone occurred once. This sequence joins TRBV19 and TRBJ2-1; D is unclear. Trimming took off 7 bases at V and 8 bases at J, with 9 bases between the two ends. The germline CDR1 and CDR2 sequences are LNHDA and SQIVND (reference sequence). CDR3 length: 11 amino acids. The CDR3 here is CASTDWDEQFF. DNA for the CDR3: TGTGCCAGTACTGACTGGGATGAGCAGTTCTTC.

The J gene is TRBJ1-4, the V gene TRBV4-2, with no clear D. There are 15 residues in the CDR3. Germline lookup yields CDR1 LGHNA and CDR2 YNFKEQ. The V gene lost 1 base and the J gene lost 8 bases, with 14 bases spanning the gap. CDR3 region: CASSQGLGVSEKLFF. The CDR3 coding sequence is TGTGCCAGCAGCCAAGGCCTGGGAGTAAGCGAAAAACTGTTTTTT.

This clone was observed a few times. The chain joins TRBV2 to TRBJ1-5, with 7 bases matching TRBD1. The CDR3 spans 15 residues. Looked up from germline, CDR1 is SNHLY and CDR2 is FYNNEI. The J segment lost 1 base and the V segment lost 6 bases, leaving 6 bases of the junction unmatched. CDR3 nucleotides: TGTGCCAGCAGGGGGACAGCAGGAAGCAATCAGCCCCAGCATTTT. It is translated as CASRGTAGSNQPQHF.

The V gene is TRBV6-1, the J gene TRBJ2-7; the match to TRBD1 covers 10 bases. V shed 6 bases and J 1 base; nucleotides not matched to a gene: 6. Germline lookup yields CDR1 MNHNS and CDR2 SASEGT. CDR3 size: 15 residues. In DNA, the CDR3 is TGTGCCAGCAGAATGACAGGGGGCAGTTCCTACGAGCAGTACTTC. It specifies CASRMTGGSSYEQYF.

CDR3 coding DNA: TGTGCCAGCTCACTCCAGGCCAACACTGAAGCTTTCTTT. As protein: CASSLQANTEAFF. The chain couples TRBV18 to TRBJ1-1, with D hard to call. The CDR3 is 13 residues long. Germline CDR1 is KGHSH and CDR2 is LQKENI. V was clipped by 4 bases and J by 2 bases, with 8 bases between them.

This clone came up a few times. This chain joins TRBV18 and TRBJ2-3; 10 nucleotides align to TRBD2. V gave up 5 bases and J gave up 0 bases; unmatched junction bases: 5. CDR3 length: 16 amino acids. CDR1 and CDR2 from the germline V gene are KGHSH and LQKENI. For the CDR3, the DNA is TGTGCCAGCTCAGCGACTAGCGGGTCTAGCACAGATACGCAGTATTTT. Translation: CASSATSGSSTDTQYF.

The chain uses TRBV10-3 and TRBJ1-2; tentative D call: TRBD1 (6 bases). Germline V gene sequence: CDR1 ENHRY, CDR2 SYGVKD. The CDR3 is made up of 12 amino acids. Deletions cut 4 bases from V and 11 bases from J, with 14 bases between. The CDR3: CAISVEDSPYTF. DNA of the CDR3: TGTGCCATCAGTGTAGAGGACAGCCCTTACACCTTC.

The chain employs TRBV19 and TRBJ2-2; D is ambiguous. Per germline, CDR1 LNHDA and CDR2 SQIVND (reference sequence). CDR3 length: 11 amino acids. CDR3: CPARNTGELFF. CDR3 sequence (DNA): TGTCCCGCGAGGAACACCGGGGAGCTGTTTTTT. Full variable domain (missing parts from reference TRBV19 and TRBJ2-2): DGGITQSPKYLFRKEGQNVTLSCEQNLNHDAMYWYRQDPGQGLRLIYYSQIVNDFQKGDIAEGYSVSREKKESFPLTVTSAQKNPTAFYLCPARNTGELFFGEGSRLTVL.

The chain links TRBV9 to TRBJ1-2; TRBD1 matches at 9 bases. V dropped 3 bases and J dropped 2; count of bases not matched to a gene: 8. The CDR3 has 16 residues. CDR1 is SGDLS and CDR2 is YYNGEE in the germline V gene. The CDR3 region is CASSAGGGTGNYGYTF. Written as DNA, the CDR3 is TGTGCCAGCAGCGCGGGAGGGGGGACAGGGAACTATGGCTACACCTTC. The full variable domain, completed using reference TRBV9 and TRBJ1-2, is DSGVTQTPKHLITATGQRVTLRCSPRSGDLSVYWYQQSLDQGLQFLIQYYNGEERAKGNILERFSAQQFPDLHSELNLSSLELGDSALYFCASSAGGGTGNYGYTFGSGTRLTVV.

The J gene is TRBJ2-7, the V gene TRBV19; 10 bases are shared with TRBD1. J lost 2 bases, V lost 3 bases, and 4 bases had no gene match. The V gene's germline CDR1 is LNHDA and CDR2 SQIVND (reference sequence). This CDR3 comprises 15 residues. CDR3 sequence: CASSMGTGETYEQYF. In DNA, the CDR3 is TGTGCCAGTAGTATGGGGACAGGGGAGACCTACGAGCAGTACTTC.

This clone turned up a few times. The genes are TRBV4-3 and TRBJ1-5; TRBD1 agrees at 8 bases. The CDR3 extends over 17 amino acids. CDR1 is LGHNA and CDR2 is YSLEER in the germline V gene. V lost 1 base to trimming and J lost 6 bases; unmatched junction nucleotides: 11. The CDR3 DNA sequence: TGCGCCAGCAGCCAAGGGGTCCCGACAGGGGCGGGTCAGCCCCAGCATTTT. This translates into CASSQGVPTGAGQPQHF.

The chain joins TRBV7-9 to TRBJ1-2, with a weak D call TRBD1 (6 bases). Germline V gene lookup returns CDR1 SEHNR and CDR2 FQNEAQ (reference sequence). The CDR3 consists of 14 residues. Between the trimmed V and J ends, which lost 1 base and 0 bases, there was a span of 6 bases. The DNA of the CDR3 is TGTGCCAGCAGCTTAGGGACAGCTAACTATGGCTACACCTTC. This encodes CASSLGTANYGYTF.

This clone has just one count. The CDR3 DNA follows: TGCGCCAGCAGTGCTAACACCGGGGAGCTGTTTTTT. Its translation: CASSANTGELFF. The chain links TRBV10-1 to TRBJ2-2; D is ambiguous. In germline, CDR1 is WNHNN, CDR2 SYGVQD (reference sequence). V lost 4 bases and J 2 bases, leaving 2 bases between the germline ends. The CDR3 consists of 12 residues.